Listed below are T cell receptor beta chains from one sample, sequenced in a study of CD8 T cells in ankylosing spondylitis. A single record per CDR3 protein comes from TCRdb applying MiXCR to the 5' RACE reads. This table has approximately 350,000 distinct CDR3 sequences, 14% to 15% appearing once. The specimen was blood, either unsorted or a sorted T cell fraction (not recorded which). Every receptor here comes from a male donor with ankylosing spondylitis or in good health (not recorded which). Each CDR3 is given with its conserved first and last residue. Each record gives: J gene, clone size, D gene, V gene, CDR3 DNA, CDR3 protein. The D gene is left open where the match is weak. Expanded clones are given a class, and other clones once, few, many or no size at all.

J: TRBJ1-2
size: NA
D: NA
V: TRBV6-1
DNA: TGTGCCAGCAGTAGATCAGGTGGAAGCTATGGCTACACCTTC
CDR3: CASSRSGGSYGYTF

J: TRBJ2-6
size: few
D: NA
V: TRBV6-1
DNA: TGTGCCAGCAGTCCTAAGGCCGGCTCTGGGGCCAACGTCCTGACTTTC
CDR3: CASSPKAGSGANVLTF

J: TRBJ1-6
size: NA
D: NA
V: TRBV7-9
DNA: TGTGCCAGCAGCGCCGAGGGTTCACCCCTCCACTTT
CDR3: CASSAEGSPLHF

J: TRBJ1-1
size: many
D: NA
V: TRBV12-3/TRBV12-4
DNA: TGTGCCAGCAGTCCGGGGGAGGCTGAAGCTTTCTTT
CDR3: CASSPGEAEAFF

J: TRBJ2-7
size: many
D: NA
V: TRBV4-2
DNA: TGTGCCAGCAGCCAAGAGCGGGGTTACGAGCAGTACTTC
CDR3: CASSQERGYEQYF

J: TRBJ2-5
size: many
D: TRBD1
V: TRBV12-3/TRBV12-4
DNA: TGTGCCAGCAGTTCAGCCGGGACAGGGGGCTACTGGGTGACCCAGTACTTC
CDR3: CASSSAGTGGYWVTQYF

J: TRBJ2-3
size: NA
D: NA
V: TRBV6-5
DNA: TGTGCCACCTGGAGGGGGGTGGATACGCAGTATTTT
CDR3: CATWRGVDTQYF

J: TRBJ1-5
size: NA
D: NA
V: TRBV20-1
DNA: TGCAGTGCTAAACGGACGGACCCACATCAGCCCCAGCATTTT
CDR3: CSAKRTDPHQPQHF

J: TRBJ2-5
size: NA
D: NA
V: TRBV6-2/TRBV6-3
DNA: TGTGCCAGCAGGTCCTTACCAGAGACCCAGTACTTC
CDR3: CASRSLPETQYF

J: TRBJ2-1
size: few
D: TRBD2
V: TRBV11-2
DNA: TGTGCCAGCAGCTTAGTAGAAGCGGGGGGCAGCAGGCAGTTCTTC
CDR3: CASSLVEAGGSRQFF

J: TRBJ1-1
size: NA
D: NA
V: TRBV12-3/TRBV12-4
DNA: TGTGCCAGCATCTCCGGGGTGAGAGATTTGAACACTGAAGCTTTCTTT
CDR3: CASISGVRDLNTEAFF

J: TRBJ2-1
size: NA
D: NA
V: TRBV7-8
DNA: TGTGCCAGCAGCTTAGTCCGCCTATTACCGGGGGAGCAGTTCTTC
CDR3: CASSLVRLLPGEQFF

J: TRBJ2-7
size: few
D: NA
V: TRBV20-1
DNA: TGCAGTGCGTCGGTGGGTCGGTCGTACGAGCAGTACTTC
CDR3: CSASVGRSYEQYF

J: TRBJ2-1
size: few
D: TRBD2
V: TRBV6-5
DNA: TGTGCCAGCAGTTACACCCCGGGAGCGGGGGACAATGAGCAGTTCTTC
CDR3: CASSYTPGAGDNEQFF

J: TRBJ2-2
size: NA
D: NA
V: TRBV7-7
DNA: TGTGCCAGCAGCCCCGAGGGCAGGGGGGCCGGGGAGCTGTTTTTT
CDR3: CASSPEGRGAGELFF

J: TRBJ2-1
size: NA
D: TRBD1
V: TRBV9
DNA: TGTGCCAGCAGCGCCAACCCAGGGGGTGAGCAGTTCTTC
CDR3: CASSANPGGEQFF

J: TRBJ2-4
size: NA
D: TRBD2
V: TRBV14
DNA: TGTGCCAGCAGCCAGCTCTCAGCGGGGGCCGGAAACATTCAGTACTTC
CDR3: CASSQLSAGAGNIQYF

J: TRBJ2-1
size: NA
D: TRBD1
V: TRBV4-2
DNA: TGTGCCAGCAGCCAAGATCGGGTACAGGGGGCTCCTAGCTCCTACAATGAGCAGTTCTTC
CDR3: CASSQDRVQGAPSSYNEQFF

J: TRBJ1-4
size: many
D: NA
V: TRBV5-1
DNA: TGCGCCAGCAGCTTTGGAGGAACTAATGAAAAACTGTTTTTT
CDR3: CASSFGGTNEKLFF

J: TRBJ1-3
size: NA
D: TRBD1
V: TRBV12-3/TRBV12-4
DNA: TGTGCCAGCAGGAAGTCAGGGGGCGCTGGAAACACCATATATTTT
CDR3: CASRKSGGAGNTIYF

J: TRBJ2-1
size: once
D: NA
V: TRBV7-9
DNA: TGTGCCAGCACCAAATCAACCGGTACCGTCAATGAGCAGTTCTTC
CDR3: CASTKSTGTVNEQFF

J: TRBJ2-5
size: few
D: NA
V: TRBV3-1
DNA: TGTGCCAGCAGCCAAGAAATAGGGTTGGAGACCCAGTACTTC
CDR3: CASSQEIGLETQYF

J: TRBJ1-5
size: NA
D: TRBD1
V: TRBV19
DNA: TGTGCCAGTAGTCGACGGGACAGGGGTCTTCAGCCCCAGCATTTT
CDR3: CASSRRDRGLQPQHF

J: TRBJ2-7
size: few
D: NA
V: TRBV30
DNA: TGTGCCTGGAGTAGGAGCTACGAGCAGTACTTC
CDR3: CAWSRSYEQYF

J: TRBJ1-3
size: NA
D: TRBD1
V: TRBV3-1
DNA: TGTGCCAGCGGATCGGACAGGGCCTCTGGAAACACCATATATTTT
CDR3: CASGSDRASGNTIYF

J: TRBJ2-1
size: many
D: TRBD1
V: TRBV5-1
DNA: TGCGCCAGCAGAATCGGGACAGGGGGCATCTATGAGCAGTTCTTC
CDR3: CASRIGTGGIYEQFF

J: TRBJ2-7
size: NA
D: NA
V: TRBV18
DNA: TGTGCCAGCTCACCGTTCTTTTACGAGCAGTACTTC
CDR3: CASSPFFYEQYF

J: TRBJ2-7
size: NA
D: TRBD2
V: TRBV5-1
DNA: TGCGCCAGCAGCTCCAGCGGGGAAGCCTACGAGCAGTACTTC
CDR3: CASSSSGEAYEQYF

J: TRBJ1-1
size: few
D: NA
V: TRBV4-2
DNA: TGTGCCAGCAGCCAACGTGCCCGGGACCAAGCTTTCTTT
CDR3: CASSQRARDQAFF

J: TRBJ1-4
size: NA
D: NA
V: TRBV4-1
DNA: TGCGCCAGCAGCCAAGATGGGAGTGCTAATGAAAAACTGTTTTTT
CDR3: CASSQDGSANEKLFF

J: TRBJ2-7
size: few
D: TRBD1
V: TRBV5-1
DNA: TGCGCCAGCAGCTGGGGGACAGGGGGCTACGAGCAGTACTTC
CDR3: CASSWGTGGYEQYF

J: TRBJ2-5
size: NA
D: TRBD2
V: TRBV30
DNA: TGTGCCTGGCATCGGGGGGGCCACGCGACCCAGTACTTC
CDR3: CAWHRGGHATQYF

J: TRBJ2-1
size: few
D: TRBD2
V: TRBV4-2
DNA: TGTGCCAGCAGCCAAGAAGGGGTAGCGGGAGGGTGGAATGAGCAGTTCTTC
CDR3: CASSQEGVAGGWNEQFF

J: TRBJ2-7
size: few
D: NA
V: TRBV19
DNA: TGTGCCAGTAGCGGCGAGGGTAGATACGAGCAGTACTTC
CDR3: CASSGEGRYEQYF

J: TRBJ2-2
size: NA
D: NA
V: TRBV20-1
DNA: TGCAGTGCTAGAGAAGTAGAAGCCGGGGAGCTGTTTTTT
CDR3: CSAREVEAGELFF

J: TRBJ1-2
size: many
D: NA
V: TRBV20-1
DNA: TGCAGTGCGGCAAGCCACTATGGCTACACCTTC
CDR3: CSAASHYGYTF

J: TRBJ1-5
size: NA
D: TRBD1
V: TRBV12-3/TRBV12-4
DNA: TGTGCCAGCAGTGAACAGGGGGCGATGGCCCAGCATTTT
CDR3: CASSEQGAMAQHF

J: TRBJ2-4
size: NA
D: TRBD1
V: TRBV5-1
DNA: TGCGCCAGCAGCTCCCTGGACAGGGGTGATGACATTCAGTACTTC
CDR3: CASSSLDRGDDIQYF

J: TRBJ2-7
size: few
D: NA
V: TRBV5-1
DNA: TGCGCCAGCAGCAGACCTGGAGACGAGCAGTACTTC
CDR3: CASSRPGDEQYF

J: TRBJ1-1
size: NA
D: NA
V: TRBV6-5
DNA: TGTGCCAGCAGTTCCCCTCGGGACATCTCGAGGACTGAAGCTTTCTTT
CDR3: CASSSPRDISRTEAFF

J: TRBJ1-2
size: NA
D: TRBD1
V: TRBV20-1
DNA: TGCAGTGCTAGGGCCGGGACAGGGGTCCTCTACACCTTC
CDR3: CSARAGTGVLYTF

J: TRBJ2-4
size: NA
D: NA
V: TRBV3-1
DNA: TGTGCCAGCAGCCAACCGTCCCTAGCCAAAAACATTCAGTACTTC
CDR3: CASSQPSLAKNIQYF

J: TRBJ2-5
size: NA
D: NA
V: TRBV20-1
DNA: TGCAGTGCTAGATTTGAGTGGGGAGAGACCCAGTACTTC
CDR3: CSARFEWGETQYF

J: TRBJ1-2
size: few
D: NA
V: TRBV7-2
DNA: TGTGCCAGCAGCTTCGGTGCAGGAGACTATGGCTACACCTTC
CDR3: CASSFGAGDYGYTF

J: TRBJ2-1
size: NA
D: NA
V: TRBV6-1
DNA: TGTGCCAGCAGTGAACAGGGATTCAATGAGCAGTTCTTC
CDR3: CASSEQGFNEQFF

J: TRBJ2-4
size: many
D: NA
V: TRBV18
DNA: TGTGCCAGCTCGCTCGGGGGCAACCTCGGGGCCAAAAACATTCAGTACTTC
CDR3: CASSLGGNLGAKNIQYF

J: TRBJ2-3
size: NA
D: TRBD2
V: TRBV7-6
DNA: TGTGCCAGCAGCTCCTCGGTAGCGGGAGGGAACCCCCTTAGCACAGATACGCAGTATTTT
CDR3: CASSSSVAGGNPLSTDTQYF

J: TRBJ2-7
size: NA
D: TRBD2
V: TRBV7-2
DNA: TGTGCCAGCAGCTTAGAGACTAGCGGGGGTTACGAGCAGTACTTC
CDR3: CASSLETSGGYEQYF

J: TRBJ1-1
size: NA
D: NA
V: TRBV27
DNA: TGTGCCAGCAGTTTCCTTACAGGGAAAGGGGCTGAAGCTTTCTTT
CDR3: CASSFLTGKGAEAFF